The 27 T cell receptor beta chains reported below all come from one sample, sequenced in a study of cytomegalovirus exposure and HLA in healthy donors (dated by TCRdb to the late 2010s). The library was produced with the immunoSEQ multiplex PCR assay. The multiplex PCR relied on a mix of 60 forward primers for TCR Vbeta segments and 13 reverse primers for TCR Jbeta segments. TCRdb mirrors the immuneACCESS table, restricted to in-frame sequences. Some clones are absent from its copies; in checked studies, under half trace to an unresolved V gene, and the reason for the others is unknown. Within this sample are fewer than 200,000 clones, with 10% to 15% of them counted one time only. The ten largest clones take up about 8% of the sample. The sequenced material came from PBMCs. These receptors were collected from a man aged 50 to 60 in good health and CMV-seropositive.

The rearrangement uses TRBV9 and TRBJ1-1; the D gene is possibly TRBD1 (6 bases). Germline CDR1 SGDLS, CDR2 YYNGEE. The germline V and J ends were trimmed by 0 bases and 7 bases, with 16 bases remaining between them. The CDR3 loop spans 15 amino acids. The chain's CDR3 is CASSVGDTLRVEAFF. CDR3 bases: TGTGCCAGCAGCGTAGGGGACACCCTTCGGGTTGAAGCTTTCTTT.

In this sample, this clone turned up a few times. J is TRBJ2-1 and V is TRBV5-1; 8 positions agree with TRBD2. The CDR3 is 17 amino acids. The germline CDR1 and CDR2 sequences are SGHRS and YFSETQ. Trimming took 0 bases from V and 5 from J; bases not matched to a gene: 10. CDR3 coding DNA: TGCGCCAGCAGCTTGGAAGTGGTTAGCGGGGACCACAATGAGCAGTTCTTC. Translating it yields CASSLEVVSGDHNEQFF.

This chain uses TRBV7-2 with TRBJ1-1, with D unclear. CDR1 is SGHTA, CDR2 FQGNSA, per germline. The CDR3 contains 13 residues. The CDR3 region is CVSGRQANTEAFF. The CDR3 bases are TGTGTCTCCGGGAGGCAGGCGAACACTGAAGCTTTCTTT.

This clone was observed a handful of times. The V and J genes are TRBV7-9 and TRBJ1-2; perhaps TRBD1 as D (6 bases). The V gene's germline CDR1 is SEHNR and CDR2 FQNEAQ (reference sequence). With 5 bases removed from V and 7 bases from J, the gap between germline ends came to 14 bases. The CDR3 extends over 13 amino acids. The DNA of the CDR3 is TGTGCCAGCAGCCAGCAGGGGCTTGCTGGCTACACCTTC. It translates to CASSQQGLAGYTF.

This clone was found a few times. The chain has TRBV2 and TRBJ2-7; 13 positions agree with TRBD2. Trimming removed 5 bases from V and 3 bases from J; junction bases left unmatched: 4. The CDR3 length is 15 residues. Germline-derived CDR1 and CDR2 are SNHLY and FYNNEI. The DNA of the CDR3 is TGTGCCAGCAGTTCACTAGCGGGGGGGTTCTACGAGCAGTACTTC. This encodes CASSSLAGGFYEQYF.

The genes are TRBV29-1 and TRBJ2-7, with 8 nucleotides matching TRBD2. Germline V gene data show CDR1 as SQVTM and CDR2 as ANQGSEA. The CDR3 is 15 residues long. V lost 1 base, J lost 7 bases, and 12 bases stayed unmatched. DNA of the CDR3: TGCAGCGTTGAAGCCCTAGGGGCGGGGGGTCTTGAGCAGTACTTC. Translated, it gives CSVEALGAGGLEQYF.

The chain combines TRBV27 with TRBJ2-7, with TRBD2 matching over 7 bases. The CDR3 spans 14 residues. With V trimmed by 2 bases and J by 2 bases, 3 bases remained unmatched. Germline lookup yields CDR1 MNHEY and CDR2 SMNVEV (reference sequence). Here the CDR3 reads CASSLVAGAYEQYF. In DNA form, the CDR3 reads TGTGCCAGCAGTTTAGTCGCGGGGGCCTACGAGCAGTACTTC.

The chain is built from TRBV7-6 and TRBJ2-7, with D tentatively TRBD2 (5 bases). The length of the CDR3 is 15 residues. Germline CDR1 reads SGHVS; CDR2 reads FNYEAQ. V gave up 5 bases and J gave up 7 bases, with 21 bases separating them. Here the CDR3 DNA reads TGTGCCAGCAGCCCACGGACGGGTATCGAGCGGGAGCAGTACTTC. It codes for CASSPRTGIEREQYF.

The chain carries TRBV28 and TRBJ1-3, with 7 bases aligning to TRBD1. Looked up from germline, CDR1 is MDHEN and CDR2 is SYDVKM. This CDR3 comprises 15 residues. Trimming at V came to 6 bases and at J to 1 base, leaving 6 bases not matched to a gene. CDR3 amino acids: CASRALTGSGNTIYF. CDR3 DNA sequence: TGTGCCAGCAGAGCATTGACAGGGTCTGGAAACACCATATATTTT.

This clone was observed a few times. V and J are TRBV7-6 and TRBJ1-1, with 10 nucleotides matching TRBD1. Germline V gene data show CDR1 as SGHVS and CDR2 as FNYEAQ. The V segment lost 0 bases and the J segment 1 base; nucleotides outside the gene matches: 5. The CDR3 is made up of 17 amino acids. This CDR3 is CASSLARWTGGNTEAFF. The CDR3 DNA is TGTGCCAGCAGCTTAGCGCGGTGGACAGGGGGGAACACTGAAGCTTTCTTT.

This rearrangement joins TRBV4-3 to TRBJ2-1, with TRBD1 matching 7 bases. Germline V gene sequence: CDR1 LGHNA, CDR2 YSLEER. V trimming: 1 base; J trimming: 3 bases; junction bases outside the gene matches: 3. The CDR3 spans 15 residues. CDR3 sequence (DNA): TGCGCCAGCAGCCAAGGGACAGGACTCTACAATGAGCAGTTCTTC. Protein sequence: CASSQGTGLYNEQFF.

This clone came up a few times. The J gene is TRBJ2-5, the V gene TRBV5-8; 12 nucleotides line up with TRBD2. The V gene end was trimmed by 0 bases and the J gene end by 4 bases; junction bases not matched to a gene: 1. CDR1 is SGHTS, CDR2 YDEGEE, per germline. The CDR3 runs to 15 residues. The CDR3 coding sequence is TGTGCCAGCAGCTTGGGACTAGCGGGGGTAGAGACCCAGTACTTC. As protein: CASSLGLAGVETQYF.

The chain joins TRBV4-3 to TRBJ1-4; D gene unclear. Germline CDR1 and CDR2: LGHNA and YSLEER. The CDR3 sequence is 15 residues long. Trimming shortened V by 1 base and J by 0 bases, and 6 bases separated the two germline ends. Here the CDR3 DNA reads TGCGCCAGCAGCCAAGGCGGAGCAACTAATGAAAAACTGTTTTTT. It specifies CASSQGGATNEKLFF.

This clone was detected a few times. The V gene is TRBV9, the J gene TRBJ2-1; possibly TRBD1 for D (5 bases). CDR1 is SGDLS, CDR2 YYNGEE, per germline. Trimming stripped 2 bases from V and 6 bases from J, with 6 bases between. This CDR3 region has 12 residues. The CDR3 here is CASSVQGNEQFF. The CDR3 region has the DNA TGTGCCAGCAGCGTCCAGGGCAATGAGCAGTTCTTC.

This clone was seen more than once but under ten times. This chain uses TRBV2 with TRBJ2-7; D is undetermined. Trimming shortened V by 3 bases and J by 6 bases, and 6 bases separated the two germline ends. This CDR3 has 11 residues. CDR1 SNHLY and CDR2 FYNNEI come from the germline V gene. The CDR3 DNA follows: TGTGCCAGCAGTGAGTTTCGCGAGCAGTACTTC. It codes for CASSEFREQYF.

Only a few counts were recorded for this clone. This chain connects TRBV4-2 to TRBJ1-4; D is possibly TRBD1 (6 bases). V gave up 1 base and J gave up 8 bases, with 17 bases separating them. Germline V CDR1 and CDR2: LGHNA, YNFKEQ. The CDR3 totals 16 residues. The CDR3 region has the DNA TGTGCCAGCAGCCAAGGGGGGCTCGGGGAATGGGAAAAACTGTTTTTT. Its translation: CASSQGGLGEWEKLFF.

The J gene is TRBJ2-1, the V gene TRBV27; D may be TRBD2 (6 bases). The germline V and J ends were trimmed by 7 bases and 0 bases, with 19 bases remaining between them. The CDR3 is made up of 17 amino acids. Germline CDR1 reads MNHEY; CDR2 reads SMNVEV (reference sequence). The CDR3 spells CASTASPTSYSYNEQFF. DNA for the CDR3: TGTGCCAGCACCGCGTCCCCTACTAGCTACTCCTACAATGAGCAGTTCTTC.

The chain combines TRBV6-6 with TRBJ2-7; D may be TRBD1 (6 bases). Between the trimmed V and J ends, which lost 2 bases and 0 bases, there was a span of 14 bases. Germline V gene lookup returns CDR1 MNHNY and CDR2 SVGAGI (reference sequence). The CDR3 is 16 residues long. The CDR3 nucleotides are TGTGCCAGCAGTTACCGTACAGGGTCCTACTCCTACGAGCAGTACTTC. Translation: CASSYRTGSYSYEQYF.

This clone was counted between two and nine times. The CDR3 region is CASSQEATSGVLGTEAFF. CDR3 in DNA: TGCGCCAGCAGCCAAGAAGCGACAAGCGGTGTCTTAGGGACTGAAGCTTTCTTT. This chain joins TRBV4-1 and TRBJ1-1; D call uncertain. Trimming removed 0 bases at V and 5 bases at J, with 22 bases between. CDR3 length: 18 amino acids. CDR1 and CDR2 (germline): MGHRA, YSYEKL.

Only a few counts were recorded for this clone. This rearrangement joins TRBV2 to TRBJ1-5, with D hard to call. Germline V gene sequence: CDR1 SNHLY, CDR2 FYNNEI. This CDR3 is built from 14 residues. V was pared by 2 bases and J by 6 bases, with 11 bases between. For the CDR3, the DNA is TGTGCCAGCAGTGAACGAACAGACCTTCAGCCCCAGCATTTT. Translating gives CASSERTDLQPQHF. Looking up the rest from reference TRBV2 and TRBJ1-5 gives the full variable domain: EPEVTQTPSHQVTQMGQEVILRCVPISNHLYFYWYRQILGQKVEFLVSFYNNEISEKSEIFDDQFSVERPDGSNFTLKIRSTKLEDSAMYFCASSERTDLQPQHFGDGTRLSIL.

In its sample, this clone was seen a few times. The chain joins TRBV4-2 to TRBJ2-3; 9 nucleotides agree with TRBD2. The CDR3 loop spans 16 amino acids. Germline values: CDR1 LGHNA, CDR2 YNFKEQ. V gave up 4 bases and J gave up 3 bases; unmatched junction bases: 8. CDR3 amino acids: CASSPLGTSGTDTQYF. DNA of the CDR3: TGTGCCAGCAGCCCCCTTGGAACTAGCGGGACAGATACGCAGTATTTT.

This clone was seen a handful of times. The chain has TRBV4-3 and TRBJ1-1; D is uncertain. The germline V gene has CDR1 LGHNA and CDR2 YSLEER. CDR3 size: 14 residues. V lost 0 bases and J 3 bases, leaving 8 bases between the germline ends. The CDR3 sequence is CASSQDTSYTEAFF. DNA for the CDR3: TGCGCCAGCAGCCAAGATACGAGCTACACTGAAGCTTTCTTT.

V usage is TRBV6-5 and J usage is TRBJ1-1, with 8 nucleotides matching TRBD1. Trimming at V came to 6 bases and at J to 9 bases, leaving 6 bases not matched to a gene. From germline, CDR1 is MNHEY and CDR2 SVGAGI. The CDR3 covers 12 residues. CDR3 region: CASSSGQGKAFF. For the CDR3, the DNA is TGTGCCAGCAGCTCTGGACAGGGTAAAGCTTTCTTT.

In its sample, this clone was seen a few times. The genes are TRBV6-1 and TRBJ1-1, with 11 bases matching TRBD1. Germline V gene lookup returns CDR1 MNHNS and CDR2 SASEGT. The CDR3 loop spans 14 amino acids. The V segment lost 8 bases and the J segment 3 bases; nucleotides outside the gene matches: 5. The CDR3 nucleotides are TGTGCCAGCGATAGGGGACAGGGGGACACTGAAGCTTTCTTT. It specifies CASDRGQGDTEAFF.

This clone has just a few counts. V usage is TRBV30 and J usage is TRBJ1-2; 8 bases line up with TRBD1. The germline V gene has CDR1 GTSNPN and CDR2 SVGIG (reference sequence). CDR3 length: 13 amino acids. V dropped 2 bases and J dropped 6; count of bases not matched to a gene: 5. CDR3 nucleotides: TGTGCCTGGAGTCGGACAGGGAGGGATGGCTACACCTTC. Translating gives CAWSRTGRDGYTF.

The rearrangement links TRBV6-1 to TRBJ1-2; D remains unclear. Per germline, CDR1 MNHNS and CDR2 SASEGT. The CDR3 has 12 amino acids. V dropped 0 bases and J dropped 8 bases, with 7 bases sitting between them. The CDR3 DNA reads TGTGCCAGCAGTGAAGCCAGTGGCGGCTACACCTTC. Translating gives CASSEASGGYTF.

This clone was recorded a few times. CDR3 sequence: CASSRVGTNEKLFF. The CDR3 nucleotides are TGTGCCAGCAGCCGGGTGGGAACTAATGAAAAACTGTTTTTT. This chain uses TRBV5-4 with TRBJ1-4; D call uncertain. Germline-derived CDR1 and CDR2 are SGHNT and YYREEE (reference sequence). V was cut by 4 bases and J by 1 base, with 8 bases left in between. The length of the CDR3 is 14 residues.